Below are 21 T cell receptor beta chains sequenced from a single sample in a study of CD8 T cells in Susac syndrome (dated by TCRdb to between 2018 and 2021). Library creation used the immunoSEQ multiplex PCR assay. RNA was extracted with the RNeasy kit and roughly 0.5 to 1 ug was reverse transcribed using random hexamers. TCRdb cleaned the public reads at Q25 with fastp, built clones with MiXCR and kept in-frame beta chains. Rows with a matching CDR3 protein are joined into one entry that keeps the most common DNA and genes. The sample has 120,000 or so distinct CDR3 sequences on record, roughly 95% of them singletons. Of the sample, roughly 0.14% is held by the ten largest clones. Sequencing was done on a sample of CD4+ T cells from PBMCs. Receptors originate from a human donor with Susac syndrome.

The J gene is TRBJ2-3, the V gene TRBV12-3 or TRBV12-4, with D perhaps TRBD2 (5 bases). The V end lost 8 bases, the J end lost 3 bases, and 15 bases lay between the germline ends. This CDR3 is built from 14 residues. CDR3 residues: CASEFAGATDTQYF. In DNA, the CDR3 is TGTGCCAGCGAGTTTGCGGGTGCGACAGATACGCAGTATTTT.

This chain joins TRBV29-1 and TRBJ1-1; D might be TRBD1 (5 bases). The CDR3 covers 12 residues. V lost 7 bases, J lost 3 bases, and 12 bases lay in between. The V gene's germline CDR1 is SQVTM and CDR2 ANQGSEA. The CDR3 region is CSGGRSDTEAFF. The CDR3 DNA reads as TGCAGCGGGGGCCGAAGTGACACTGAAGCTTTCTTT.

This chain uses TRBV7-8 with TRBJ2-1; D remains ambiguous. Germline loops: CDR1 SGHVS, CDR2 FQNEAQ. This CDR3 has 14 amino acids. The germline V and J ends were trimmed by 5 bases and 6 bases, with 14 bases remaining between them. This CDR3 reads CASSPEGKGNEQFF. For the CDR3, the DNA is TGTGCCAGCAGCCCAGAAGGAAAGGGCAATGAGCAGTTCTTC. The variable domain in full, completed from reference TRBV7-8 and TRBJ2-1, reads GAGVSQSPRYKVAKRGQDVALRCDPISGHVSLFWYQQALGQGPEFLTYFQNEAQLDKSGLPSDRFFAERPEGSVSTLKIQRTQQEDSAVYLCASSPEGKGNEQFFGPGTRLTVL.

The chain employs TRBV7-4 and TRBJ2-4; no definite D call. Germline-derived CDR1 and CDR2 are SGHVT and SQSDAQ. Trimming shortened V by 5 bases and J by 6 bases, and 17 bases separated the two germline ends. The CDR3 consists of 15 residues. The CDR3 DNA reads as TGTGCCAGCAGCCCGCGCCCCTGTTCGGGAAACATTCAGTACTTC. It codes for CASSPRPCSGNIQYF.

The CDR3 DNA reads TGTGCCAACGGACAGGGGGACACCGGGGAGCTGTTTTTT. This sequence encodes CANGQGDTGELFF. The genes are TRBV28 and TRBJ2-2; TRBD1 matches 10 bases. This CDR3 comprises 13 residues. Germline assignment: CDR1 MDHEN and CDR2 SYDVKM. The junction had 2 bases not matched to a gene; V was cut back by 10 bases and J by 3 bases.

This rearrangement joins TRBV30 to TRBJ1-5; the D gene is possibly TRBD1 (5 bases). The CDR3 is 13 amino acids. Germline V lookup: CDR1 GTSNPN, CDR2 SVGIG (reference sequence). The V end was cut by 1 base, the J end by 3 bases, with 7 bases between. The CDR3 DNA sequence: TGTGCCTGGAGTGGGGGGTCCAATCAGCCCCAGCATTTT. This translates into CAWSGGSNQPQHF.

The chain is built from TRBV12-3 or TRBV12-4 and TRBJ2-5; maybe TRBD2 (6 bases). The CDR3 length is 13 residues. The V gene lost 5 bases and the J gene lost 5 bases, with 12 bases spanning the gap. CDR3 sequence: CASSGGVRETQYF. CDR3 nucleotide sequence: TGTGCCAGCAGTGGAGGGGTCAGGGAGACCCAGTACTTC.

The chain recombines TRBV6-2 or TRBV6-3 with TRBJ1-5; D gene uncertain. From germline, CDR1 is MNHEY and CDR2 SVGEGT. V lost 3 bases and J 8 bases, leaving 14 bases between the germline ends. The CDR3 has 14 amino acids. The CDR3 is CASSYGQALEPQHF. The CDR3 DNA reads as TGTGCCAGCAGTTATGGGCAGGCTTTAGAGCCCCAGCATTTT.

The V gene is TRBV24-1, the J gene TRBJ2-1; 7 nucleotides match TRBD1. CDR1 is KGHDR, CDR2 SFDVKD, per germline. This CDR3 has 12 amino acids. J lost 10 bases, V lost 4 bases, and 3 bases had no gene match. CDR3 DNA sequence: TGTGCCACCAGTGACAGGGACAGCGAGCAGTTCTTC. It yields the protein CATSDRDSEQFF.

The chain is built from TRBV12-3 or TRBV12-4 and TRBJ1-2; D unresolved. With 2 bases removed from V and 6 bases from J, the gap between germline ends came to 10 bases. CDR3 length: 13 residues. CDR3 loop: CASSLHRYDGYTF. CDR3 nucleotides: TGTGCCAGCAGTTTACACCGCTACGATGGCTACACCTTC.

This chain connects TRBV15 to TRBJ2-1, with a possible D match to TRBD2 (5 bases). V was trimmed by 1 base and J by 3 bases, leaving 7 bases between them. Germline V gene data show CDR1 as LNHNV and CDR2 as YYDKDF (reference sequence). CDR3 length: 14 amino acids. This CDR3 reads CATSRVGNYNEQFF. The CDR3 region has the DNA TGTGCCACCAGCAGAGTCGGGAACTACAATGAGCAGTTCTTC.

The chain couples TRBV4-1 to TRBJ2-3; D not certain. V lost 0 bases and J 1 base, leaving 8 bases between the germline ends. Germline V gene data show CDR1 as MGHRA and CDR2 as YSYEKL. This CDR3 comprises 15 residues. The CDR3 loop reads CASSQDGQRTDTQYF. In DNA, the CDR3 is TGCGCCAGCAGCCAAGATGGGCAACGCACAGATACGCAGTATTTT.

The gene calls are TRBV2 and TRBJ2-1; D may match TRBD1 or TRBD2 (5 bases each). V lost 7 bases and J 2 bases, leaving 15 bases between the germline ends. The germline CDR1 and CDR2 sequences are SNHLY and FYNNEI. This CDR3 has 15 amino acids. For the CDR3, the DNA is TGTGCCAGCAACCCAGGCCGGGACGCCTACAATGAGCAGTTCTTC. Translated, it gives CASNPGRDAYNEQFF. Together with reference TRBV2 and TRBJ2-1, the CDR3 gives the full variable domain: EPEVTQTPSHQVTQMGQEVILRCVPISNHLYFYWYRQILGQKVEFLVSFYNNEISEKSEIFDDQFSVERPDGSNFTLKIRSTKLEDSAMYFCASNPGRDAYNEQFFGPGTRLTVL.

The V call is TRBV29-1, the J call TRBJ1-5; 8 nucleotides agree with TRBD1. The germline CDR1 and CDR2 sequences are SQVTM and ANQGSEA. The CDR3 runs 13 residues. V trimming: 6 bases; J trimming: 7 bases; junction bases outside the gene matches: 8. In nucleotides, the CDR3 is TGCAGCGTCCAGACAGGGGAAGTACAGCCCCAGCATTTT. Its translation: CSVQTGEVQPQHF.

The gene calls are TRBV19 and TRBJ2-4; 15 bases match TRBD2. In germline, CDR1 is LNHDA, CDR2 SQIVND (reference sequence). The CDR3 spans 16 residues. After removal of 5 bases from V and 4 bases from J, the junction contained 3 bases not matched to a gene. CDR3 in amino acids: CASSLGTSGRKNIQYF. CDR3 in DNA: TGTGCCAGTAGTCTCGGGACTAGCGGGAGGAAAAACATTCAGTACTTC.

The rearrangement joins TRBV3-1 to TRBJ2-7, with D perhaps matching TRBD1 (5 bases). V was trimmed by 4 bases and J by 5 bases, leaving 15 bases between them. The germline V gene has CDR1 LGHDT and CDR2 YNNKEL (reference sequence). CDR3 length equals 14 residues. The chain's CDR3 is CASSLRLGADEQYF. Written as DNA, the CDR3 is TGTGCCAGCAGCCTCAGGTTAGGGGCAGACGAGCAGTACTTC.

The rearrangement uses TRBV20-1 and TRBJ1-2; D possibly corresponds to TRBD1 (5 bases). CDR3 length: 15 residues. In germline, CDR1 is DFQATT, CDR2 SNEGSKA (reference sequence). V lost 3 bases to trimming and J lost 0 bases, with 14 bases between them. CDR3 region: CSASEAGRANYGYTF. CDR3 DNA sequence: TGCAGTGCTAGCGAAGCAGGGCGAGCTAACTATGGCTACACCTTC.

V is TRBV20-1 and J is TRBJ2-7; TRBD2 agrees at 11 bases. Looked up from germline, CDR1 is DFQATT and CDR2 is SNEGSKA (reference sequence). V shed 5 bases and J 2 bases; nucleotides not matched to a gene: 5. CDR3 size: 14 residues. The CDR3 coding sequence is TGCAGTGCTTTCGGGACTAGCGGACCCTACGAGCAGTACTTC. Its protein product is CSAFGTSGPYEQYF.

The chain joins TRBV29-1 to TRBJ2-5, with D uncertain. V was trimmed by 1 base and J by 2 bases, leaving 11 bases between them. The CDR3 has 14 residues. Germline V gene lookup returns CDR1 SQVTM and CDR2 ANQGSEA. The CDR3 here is CSVEALPGQETQYF. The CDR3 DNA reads TGCAGCGTTGAAGCTCTACCCGGACAAGAGACCCAGTACTTC. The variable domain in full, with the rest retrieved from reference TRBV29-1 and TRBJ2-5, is SAVISQKPSRDICQRGTSLTIQCQVDSQVTMMFWYRQQPGQSLTLIATANQGSEATYESGFVIDKFPISRPNLTFSTLTVSNMSPEDSSIYLCSVEALPGQETQYFGPGTRLLVL.

The CDR3 bases are TGTGCCAGCAGTTACGGTCTAGCGGGAAGGTACGAGCAGTACTTC. Translation gives CASSYGLAGRYEQYF. This chain links TRBV6-5 with TRBJ2-7, with 9 bases that match TRBD2. Germline CDR1 is MNHEY and CDR2 is SVGAGI. V gave up 2 bases and J gave up 4 bases; unmatched junction bases: 6. This CDR3 contains 15 residues.

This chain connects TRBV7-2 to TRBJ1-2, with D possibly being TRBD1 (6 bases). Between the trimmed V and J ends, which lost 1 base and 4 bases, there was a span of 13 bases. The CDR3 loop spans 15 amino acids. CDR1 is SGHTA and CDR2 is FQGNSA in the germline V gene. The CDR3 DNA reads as TGTGCCAGCAGCTTAGGTGCGGGGGCTGTCTATGGCTACACCTTC. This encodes CASSLGAGAVYGYTF.